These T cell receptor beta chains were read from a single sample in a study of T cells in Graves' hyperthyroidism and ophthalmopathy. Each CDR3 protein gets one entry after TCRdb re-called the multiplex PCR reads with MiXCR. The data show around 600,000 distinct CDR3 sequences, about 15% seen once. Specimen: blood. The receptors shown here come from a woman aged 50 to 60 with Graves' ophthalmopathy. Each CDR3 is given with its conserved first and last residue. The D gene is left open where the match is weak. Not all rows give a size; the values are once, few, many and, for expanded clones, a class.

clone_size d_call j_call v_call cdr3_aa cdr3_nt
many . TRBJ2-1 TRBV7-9 CSATDAYNEQFF TGTAGCGCTACGGATGCATACAATGAGCAGTTCTTC
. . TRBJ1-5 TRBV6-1 CASSLDKTIPIYSNQPQHF TGTGCCAGCAGCTTGGACAAGACTATCCCCATTTATAGCAATCAGCCCCAGCATTTT
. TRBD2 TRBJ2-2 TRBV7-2 CASRPGTSGRPGELFF TGTGCCAGCAGACCCGGGACTAGCGGGAGGCCCGGGGAGCTGTTTTTT
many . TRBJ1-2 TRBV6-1 CASSPSAGYYGYTF TGTGCCAGCAGTCCTTCAGCAGGATACTATGGCTACACCTTC
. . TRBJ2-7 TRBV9 CASSVEPVAYEQYF TGTGCCAGCAGCGTAGAACCGGTTGCTTACGAGCAGTACTTC
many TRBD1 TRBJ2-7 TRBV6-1 CASSPWDRGPYEQYF TGTGCCAGCAGTCCGTGGGACAGGGGACCCTACGAGCAGTACTTC
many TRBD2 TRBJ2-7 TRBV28 CASSLPSSGHNSYEQYF TGTGCCAGCAGTTTACCGTCTAGCGGGCATAATTCCTACGAGCAGTACTTC
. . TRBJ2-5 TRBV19 CASSMVSGSETQYF TGTGCCAGTAGTATGGTTAGCGGATCAGAGACCCAGTACTTC
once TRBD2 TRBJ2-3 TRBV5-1 CASSFGTSGITDTQYF TGCGCCAGCAGCTTCGGGACTAGCGGCATCACAGATACGCAGTATTTT
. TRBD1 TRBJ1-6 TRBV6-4 CASSRTGTANSPLHF TGTGCCAGCAGCAGAACCGGGACAGCTAATTCACCCCTCCACTTT
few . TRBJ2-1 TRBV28 CASSLEGALWNEQFF TGTGCCAGCAGTTTGGAGGGGGCCTTGTGGAATGAGCAGTTCTTC
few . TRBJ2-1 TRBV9 CASSVGLGTEQFF TGTGCCAGCAGCGTAGGTTTGGGCACTGAGCAGTTCTTC
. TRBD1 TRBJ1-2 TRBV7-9 CASSLVGGDRMTGYTF TGTGCCAGCAGCTTAGTAGGTGGGGACAGGATGACAGGCTACACCTTC
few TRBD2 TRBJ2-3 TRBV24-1 CATSEPFLAGGPYGTDTQYF TGTGCCACCAGTGAGCCCTTTCTAGCGGGAGGGCCTTATGGCACAGATACGCAGTATTTT
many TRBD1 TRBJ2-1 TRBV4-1 CASSQYPQGEAYRNEQFF TGCGCCAGCAGCCAATATCCGCAGGGGGAAGCCTACCGCAATGAGCAGTTCTTC
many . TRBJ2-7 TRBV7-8 CASSLGQVSYEQYF TGTGCCAGCAGCTTAGGGCAGGTTTCCTACGAGCAGTACTTC
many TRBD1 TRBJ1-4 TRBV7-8 CASSFGQGRKKLFF TGTGCCAGCAGCTTTGGACAGGGAAGGAAAAAACTGTTTTTT
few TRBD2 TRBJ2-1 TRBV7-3 CASSTWTSGRGNEQFF TGTGCCAGCAGCACCTGGACTAGCGGGAGGGGCAATGAGCAGTTCTTC
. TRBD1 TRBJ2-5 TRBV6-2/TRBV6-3 CASTQGVVETQYF TGTGCCAGCACACAGGGGGTGGTGGAGACCCAGTACTTC
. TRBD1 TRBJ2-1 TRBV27 CASSLWGQAANEQFF TGTGCCAGCAGTTTATGGGGACAGGCCGCCAATGAGCAGTTCTTC
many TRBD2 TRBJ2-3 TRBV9 CASSVRASGSTTISTDTQYF TGTGCCAGCAGCGTACGGGCTAGCGGGAGTACAACTATAAGCACAGATACGCAGTATTTT
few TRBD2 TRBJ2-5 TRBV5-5 CASSEGLGGTGTQYF TGTGCCAGCAGCGAGGGACTAGGAGGGACGGGGACCCAGTACTTC
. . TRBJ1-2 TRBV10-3 CAIQNPTGFNYGYTF TGTGCCATACAGAATCCGACAGGTTTTAACTATGGCTACACCTTC
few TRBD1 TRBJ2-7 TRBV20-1 CSATGTGPFEGSEQYF TGCAGTGCCACCGGGACAGGGCCTTTTGAAGGGAGTGAGCAGTACTTC
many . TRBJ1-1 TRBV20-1 CSARDQKNTEAFF TGCAGTGCTAGAGATCAAAAGAACACTGAAGCTTTCTTT
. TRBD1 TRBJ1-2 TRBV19 CASSTDRGFGYGYTF TGTGCCAGTAGTACGGACAGGGGTTTCGGCTATGGCTACACCTTC
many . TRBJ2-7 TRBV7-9 CASSLGTDYYEQYF TGTGCCAGCAGCTTAGGAACAGATTACTACGAGCAGTACTTC
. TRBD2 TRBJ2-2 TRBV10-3 CATMTSGGTGELFF TGTGCCACCATGACTAGCGGGGGCACCGGGGAGCTGTTTTTT
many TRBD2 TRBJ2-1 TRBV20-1 CSARGGLAKNEQFF TGCAGTGCTAGAGGGGGACTAGCGAAAAATGAGCAGTTCTTC
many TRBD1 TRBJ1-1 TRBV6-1 CASSGPGQRWPEAFF TGTGCCAGCAGTGGCCCGGGACAGAGATGGCCTGAAGCTTTCTTT
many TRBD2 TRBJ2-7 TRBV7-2 CASSLHRELAEYEQYF TGTGCCAGCAGCCTCCACCGGGAACTAGCGGAATACGAGCAGTACTTC
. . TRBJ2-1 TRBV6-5 CASSNRVNEQFF TGTGCCAGCAGCAACAGGGTAAATGAGCAGTTCTTC
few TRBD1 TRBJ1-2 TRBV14 CASRPDRGGGYTF TGTGCCAGCAGACCCGACAGGGGTGGTGGCTACACCTTC
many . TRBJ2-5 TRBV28 CASSFGGKETQYF TGTGCCAGCAGTTTTGGGGGGAAAGAGACCCAGTACTTC
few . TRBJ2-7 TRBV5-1 CASSLADLFYEQYF TGCGCCAGCAGCTTGGCCGACCTTTTCTACGAGCAGTACTTC
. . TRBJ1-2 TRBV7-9 CASSAITGSANYGYTF TGTGCCAGCAGCGCGATCACGGGTTCGGCTAACTATGGCTACACCTTC
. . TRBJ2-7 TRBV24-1 CATSEGGRGEQYF TGTGCCACCAGCGAGGGGGGGCGCGGCGAGCAGTACTTC
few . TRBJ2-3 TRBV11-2 CASSQDWAAGPTDTQYF TGCGCCAGCAGCCAAGATTGGGCGGCGGGGCCTACAGATACGCAGTATTTT
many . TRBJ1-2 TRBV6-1 CASSEVLGLDGYTF TGTGCCAGCAGTGAAGTGTTGGGGCTCGATGGCTACACCTTC
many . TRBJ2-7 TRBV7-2 CASSLGVGGIGYEQYF TGTGCCAGCAGCTTAGGTGTTGGAGGGATTGGGTACGAGCAGTACTTC
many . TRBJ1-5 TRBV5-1 CASSLGGAEGQPQHF TGCGCCAGCAGCTTGGGGGGGGCAGAAGGCCAGCCCCAGCATTTT
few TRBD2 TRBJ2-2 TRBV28 CASSFGRTSGPTGELFF TGTGCCAGCAGTTTTGGACGTACTAGCGGACCCACCGGGGAGCTGTTTTTT
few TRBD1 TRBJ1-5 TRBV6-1 CASSERTGASQPQHF TGTGCCAGCAGTGAACGAACAGGGGCTAGTCAGCCCCAGCATTTT
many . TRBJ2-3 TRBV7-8 CASSLAVSTDTQYF TGTGCCAGCAGCTTAGCGGTCAGCACAGATACGCAGTATTTT
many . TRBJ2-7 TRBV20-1 CSARETANSYEQYF TGCAGTGCTAGGGAGACTGCGAACTCCTACGAGCAGTACTTC
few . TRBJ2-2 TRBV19 CASSTGWGRNTGELFF TGTGCCAGTAGTACGGGCTGGGGGCGGAACACCGGGGAGCTGTTTTTT
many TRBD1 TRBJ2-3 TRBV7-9 CASSLDGTASHDTQYF TGTGCCAGCAGCTTAGATGGGACAGCCTCCCACGATACGCAGTATTTT
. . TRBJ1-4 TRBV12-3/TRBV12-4 CASRPTVGNEKLFF TGTGCCAGCAGACCGACAGTGGGTAATGAAAAACTGTTTTTT
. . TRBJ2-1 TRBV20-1 CSAIETSGGNEQFF TGCAGTGCAATAGAAACCAGCGGAGGGAATGAGCAGTTCTTC
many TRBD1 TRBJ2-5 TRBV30 CAWTGQGYQRETQYF TGTGCCTGGACGGGACAGGGTTACCAACGGGAGACCCAGTACTTC
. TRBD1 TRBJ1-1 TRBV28 CASSNYRQGNTEAFF TGTGCCAGCAGTAACTATCGACAGGGGAACACTGAAGCTTTCTTT
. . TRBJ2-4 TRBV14 CASSQDPGTKNIQYF TGTGCCAGCAGCCAAGATCCAGGGACCAAAAACATTCAGTACTTC
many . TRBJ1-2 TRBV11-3 CASSLDEEVANYGYTF TGTGCCAGCAGCTTAGATGAGGAGGTAGCTAACTATGGCTACACCTTC
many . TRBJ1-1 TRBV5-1 CASSLVRGNTEAFF TGCGCCAGCAGCTTGGTCAGGGGGAACACTGAAGCTTTCTTT
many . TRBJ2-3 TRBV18 CASSRDTTDTQYF TGTGCCAGCTCACGGGACACCACAGATACGCAGTATTTT
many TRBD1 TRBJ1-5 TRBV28 CASSFMGTGHSNQPQHF TGTGCCAGCAGTTTTATGGGGACAGGGCATAGCAATCAGCCCCAGCATTTT
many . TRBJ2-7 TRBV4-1 CASSHPGQGHFEQYF TGCGCCAGCAGCCACCCCGGACAAGGGCACTTCGAGCAGTACTTC
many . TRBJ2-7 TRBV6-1 CASSRTHGTYEQYF TGTGCCAGCAGTAGGACTCACGGTACCTACGAGCAGTACTTC